This T cell receptor (beta chain) is drawn from a study of T cell repertoires in aging, cancer and after chemotherapy. The study's findings and limits: In each cancer cohort, median generation probability increased across chemotherapy, suggesting thymic output rebounded.

The CDR3 is 13 residues long. Germline CDR1 MNHEY, CDR2 SVGAGI. Germline trimming cut 6 bases from V and 2 bases from J; bases unmatched to any gene: 4. This clonotype is medium-sized. Antigen specificity is unknown. A mixed TRB-A/B primer pool amplified rearranged TRB by multiplex touch-down PCR. TCRdb used MiXCR to reprocess the multiplex PCR reads, holding one entry per CDR3 protein. The profile shows about 2,200 distinct CDR3 sequences, about 34% of them singletons. Peripheral blood genomic DNA, not sorted cells or RNA, was the template. The gene calls are TRBV6-5 and TRBJ2-7; TRBD2 agrees at 7 bases. The sequenced material came from blood. The receptor comes from a human donor with a solid tumor. The CDR3, as DNA: TGTGCCAGCAGCGGGGGGACCCCCTACGAGCAGTACTTC. Translating it yields CASSGGTPYEQYF.